This passage covers 11 T cell receptor beta chains from one sample sequenced in a study of shared clonotypes between healthy human individuals. Sequencing used immunoSEQ multiplex PCR; TCRdb keeps in-frame clones, though not all of them. There are 2 million to 2.5 million clones in the sample; 90% to 96% occur only once, and less than 0.15% lies in the top ten. Sample: naive CD4+ T cells sorted from blood. The subset here: CD45RA+ positively selected. These receptors were taken from a man aged 18-30 years in good health.

The chain uses TRBV7-9 and TRBJ2-7, with D perhaps matching TRBD1 (5 bases). CDR1 and CDR2 from the germline V gene are SEHNR and FQNEAQ (reference sequence). The V and J ends lost 0 bases and 5 bases respectively, with 14 bases between them. The CDR3 sequence is 15 residues long. CDR3 DNA: TGTGCCAGCAGCTTAGCGGGGCGCCCGAGTGACGAGCAGTACTTC. This codes for CASSLAGRPSDEQYF. The whole variable domain, filled in from reference TRBV7-9 and TRBJ2-7, reads DTGVSQNPRHKITKRGQNVTFRCDPISEHNRLYWYRQTLGQGPEFLTYFQNEAQLEKSRLLSDRFSAERPKGSFSTLEIQRTEQGDSAMYLCASSLAGRPSDEQYFGPGTRLTVT.

V usage is TRBV27 and J usage is TRBJ2-5, with no clear D. This CDR3 contains 15 residues. CDR1 and CDR2 from the germline V gene are MNHEY and SMNVEV (reference sequence). Trimming shortened V by 6 bases and J by 1 base, and 15 bases separated the two germline ends. In nucleotides, the CDR3 is TGTGCCAGCAGCAACTTTGGGCGGATCCAAGAGACCCAGTACTTC. Translation gives CASSNFGRIQETQYF.

J is TRBJ1-4 and V is TRBV4-3; the match to TRBD1 covers 9 bases. V lost 2 bases to trimming and J lost 8 bases; unmatched junction nucleotides: 6. Germline V gene data show CDR1 as LGHNA and CDR2 as YSLEER. The CDR3 extends over 15 amino acids. CDR3 residues: CASSQTRDRVEKLFF. For the CDR3, the DNA is TGCGCCAGCAGCCAAACCCGGGACAGGGTGGAAAAACTGTTTTTT.

The J gene is TRBJ2-4, the V gene TRBV7-2; 10 bases line up with TRBD2. Trimming took 5 bases from V and 8 from J; bases not matched to a gene: 9. The germline gives CDR1 SGHTA, CDR2 FQGNSA. This CDR3 is 15 amino acids long. The CDR3 is CASSQSLAGGYIQYF. CDR3 bases: TGTGCCAGCAGCCAAAGTTTAGCGGGAGGATACATTCAGTACTTC. Using reference TRBV7-2 and TRBJ2-4 for the parts outside the CDR3, the full variable domain is GAGVSQSPSNKVTEKGKDVELRCDPISGHTALYWYRQSLGQGLEFLIYFQGNSAPDKSGLPSDRFSAERTGGSVSTLTIQRTQQEDSAVYLCASSQSLAGGYIQYFGAGTRLSVL.

The chain employs TRBV29-1 and TRBJ2-5; D is unresolved. CDR1 is SQVTM, CDR2 ANQGSEA, per germline. The CDR3 runs 11 residues. V lost 4 bases and J lost 5, with 8 bases in between. The CDR3 region is CSVGWAETQYF. In nucleotides, the CDR3 is TGCAGCGTTGGGTGGGCGGAGACCCAGTACTTC.

The CDR3 sequence is CASSAGTSHTDTQYF. As DNA, the CDR3 is TGTGCCAGCAGCGCCGGGACTAGCCATACAGATACGCAGTATTTT. The V gene is TRBV9, the J gene TRBJ2-3, with 9 bases that match TRBD2. CDR3 length: 15 amino acids. Per germline, CDR1 SGDLS and CDR2 YYNGEE. Trimming at V came to 3 bases and at J to 3 bases, leaving 5 bases not matched to a gene.

The chain carries TRBV28 and TRBJ2-6, with D hard to call. This CDR3 spans 15 amino acids. CDR1 MDHEN and CDR2 SYDVKM come from the germline V gene. With 6 bases removed from V and 4 bases from J, the gap between germline ends came to 13 bases. The CDR3 spells CASSPTRKGANVLTF. For the CDR3, the DNA is TGTGCCAGCAGCCCCACACGCAAGGGGGCCAACGTCCTGACTTTC.

The rearrangement joins TRBV19 to TRBJ2-3, with D possibly matching TRBD1 (6 bases). CDR3 length: 15 amino acids. Trimming stripped 5 bases from V and 2 bases from J, with 14 bases between. Germline-derived CDR1 and CDR2 are LNHDA and SQIVND (reference sequence). In nucleotides, the CDR3 is TGTGCCAGTAGTCCCCGACGGACAGTCACAGATACGCAGTATTTT. Translation: CASSPRRTVTDTQYF.

The rearrangement uses TRBV10-3 and TRBJ2-1; possibly TRBD1 for D (6 bases). Trimming shortened V by 9 bases and J by 3 bases, and 18 bases separated the two germline ends. Looked up from germline, CDR1 is ENHRY and CDR2 is SYGVKD. This CDR3 region has 15 residues. CDR3 loop: CAIRNSGTLYNEQFF. CDR3 DNA: TGTGCCATTCGGAACTCCGGGACACTCTACAATGAGCAGTTCTTC.

This clone was counted only a few times. The chain links TRBV30 to TRBJ1-2, with D uncertain. The germline V gene encodes CDR1 GTSNPN and CDR2 SVGIG (reference sequence). Between the trimmed V and J ends, which lost 4 bases and 3 bases, there was a span of 6 bases. The CDR3 contains 11 residues. The CDR3 nucleotides read TGTGCCTGGACTGGGGACTATGGCTACACCTTC. Translation gives CAWTGDYGYTF.

Of note for this clone: Other nucleotide sequences from this sample produce the same CDR3. The rearrangement joins TRBV9 to TRBJ1-4; no reliable D call. CDR3 size: 14 residues. CDR1 and CDR2 from the germline V gene are SGDLS and YYNGEE. V was trimmed by 0 bases and J by 5 bases, leaving 8 bases between them. For the CDR3, the DNA is TGTGCCAGCAGCGTAGGCCAGCTAAATGAAAAACTGTTTTTT. This sequence encodes CASSVGQLNEKLFF.